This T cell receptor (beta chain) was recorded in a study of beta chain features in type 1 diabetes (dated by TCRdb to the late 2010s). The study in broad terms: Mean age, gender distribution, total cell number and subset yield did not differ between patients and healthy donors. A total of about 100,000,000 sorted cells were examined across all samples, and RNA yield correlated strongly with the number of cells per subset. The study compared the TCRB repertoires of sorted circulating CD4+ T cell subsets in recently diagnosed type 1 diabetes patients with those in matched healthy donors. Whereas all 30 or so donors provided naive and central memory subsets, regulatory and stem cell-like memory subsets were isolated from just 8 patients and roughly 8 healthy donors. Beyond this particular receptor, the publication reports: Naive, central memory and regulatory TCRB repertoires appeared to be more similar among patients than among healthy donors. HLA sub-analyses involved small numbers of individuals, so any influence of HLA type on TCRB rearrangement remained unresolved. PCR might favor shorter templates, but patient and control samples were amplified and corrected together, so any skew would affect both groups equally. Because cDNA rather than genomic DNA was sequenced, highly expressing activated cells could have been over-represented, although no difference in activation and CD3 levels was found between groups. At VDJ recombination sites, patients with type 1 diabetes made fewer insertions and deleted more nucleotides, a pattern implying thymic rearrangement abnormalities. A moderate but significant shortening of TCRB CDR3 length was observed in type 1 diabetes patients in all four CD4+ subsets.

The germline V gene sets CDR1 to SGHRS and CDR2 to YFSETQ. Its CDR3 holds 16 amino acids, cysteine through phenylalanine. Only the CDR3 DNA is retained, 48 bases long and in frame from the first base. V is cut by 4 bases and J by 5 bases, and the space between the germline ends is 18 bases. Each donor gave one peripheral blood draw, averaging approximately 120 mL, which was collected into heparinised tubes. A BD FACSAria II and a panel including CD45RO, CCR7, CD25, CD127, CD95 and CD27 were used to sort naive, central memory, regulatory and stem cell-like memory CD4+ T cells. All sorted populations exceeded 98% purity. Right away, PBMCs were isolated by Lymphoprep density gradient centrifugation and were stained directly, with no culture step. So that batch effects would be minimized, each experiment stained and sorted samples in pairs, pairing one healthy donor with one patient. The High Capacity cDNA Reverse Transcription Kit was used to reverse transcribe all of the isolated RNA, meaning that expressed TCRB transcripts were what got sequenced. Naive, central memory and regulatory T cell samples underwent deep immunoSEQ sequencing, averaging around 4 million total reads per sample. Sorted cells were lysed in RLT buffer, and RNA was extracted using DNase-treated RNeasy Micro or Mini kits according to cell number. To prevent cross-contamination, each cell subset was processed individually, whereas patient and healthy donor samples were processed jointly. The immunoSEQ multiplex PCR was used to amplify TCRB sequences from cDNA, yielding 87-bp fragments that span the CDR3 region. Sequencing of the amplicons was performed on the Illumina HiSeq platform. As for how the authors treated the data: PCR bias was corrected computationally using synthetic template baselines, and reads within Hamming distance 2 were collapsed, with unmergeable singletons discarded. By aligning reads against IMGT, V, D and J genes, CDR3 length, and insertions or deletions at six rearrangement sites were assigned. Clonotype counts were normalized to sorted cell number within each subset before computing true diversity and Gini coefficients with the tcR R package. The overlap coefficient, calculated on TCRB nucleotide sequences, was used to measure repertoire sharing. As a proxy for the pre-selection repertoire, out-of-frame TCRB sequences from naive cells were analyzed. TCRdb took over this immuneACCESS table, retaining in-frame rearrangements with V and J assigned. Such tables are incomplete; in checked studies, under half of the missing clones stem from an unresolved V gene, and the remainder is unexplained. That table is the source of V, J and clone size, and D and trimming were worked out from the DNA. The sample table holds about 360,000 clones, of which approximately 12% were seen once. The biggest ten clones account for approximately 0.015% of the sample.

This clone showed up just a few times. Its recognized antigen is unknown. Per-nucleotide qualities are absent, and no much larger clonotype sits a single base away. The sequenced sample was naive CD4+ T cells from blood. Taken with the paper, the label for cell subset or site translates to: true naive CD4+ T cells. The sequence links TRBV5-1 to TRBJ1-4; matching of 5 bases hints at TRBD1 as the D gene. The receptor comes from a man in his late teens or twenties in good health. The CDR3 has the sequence CASSTLGGLENEKLFF. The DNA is TGCGCCAGCAGCACGCTGGGGGGATTGGAGAATGAAAAACTGTTTTTT.